Listed below are T cell receptor beta chains from one sample, sequenced in a study of shared clonotypes between healthy human individuals. Produced via immunoSEQ multiplex PCR; TCRdb's table is partial and in-frame only. The sample has around 700,000 clones, 74% seen once; the top ten hold roughly 1.7%. Source material: memory CD4+ T cells sorted from blood. Receptors originate from a woman in her 30s in good health. Each CDR3 is given with its conserved first and last residue. The D gene is left open where the match is weak. The size entry is marked missing in some rows and otherwise reads once, few, many or a size class.

CASRVSLGGYTDTQYF,TGTGCCAGCAGGGTGAGCCTGGGAGGATATACAGATACGCAGTATTTT,TRBV5-4,TRBJ2-3,.,.
CASSYPEQGLETQYF,TGCGCCAGCAGTTACCCAGAACAGGGCTTAGAGACCCAGTACTTC,TRBV10-2,TRBJ2-5,.,.
CASSLDHEQYF,TGCGCCAGCAGCTTGGACCACGAGCAGTACTTC,TRBV5-1,TRBJ2-7,.,.
CASSSARATRLFF,TGTGCCAGCAGTTCTGCCAGGGCCACTAGACTGTTTTTT,TRBV7-2,TRBJ1-4,.,few
CASQTGVGGYTF,TGTGCCAGCCAGACAGGGGTGGGCGGCTACACCTTC,TRBV27,TRBJ1-2,TRBD1,.
CASMGTGGSYGYTF,TGCGCCAGCATGGGAACAGGGGGTTCCTATGGCTACACCTTC,TRBV5-1,TRBJ1-2,TRBD1,.
CASSYIGYNQPQHF,TGTGCCAGCAGTTACATTGGGTACAATCAGCCCCAGCATTTT,TRBV6-5,TRBJ1-5,.,.
CASSSASGADTQYF,TGCGCCAGCAGCTCGGCTAGCGGGGCAGATACGCAGTATTTT,TRBV5-1,TRBJ2-3,TRBD2,.
CASSLASGTSYEQYF,TGCGCCAGCAGCTTGGCTAGCGGGACATCCTACGAGCAGTACTTC,TRBV5-1,TRBJ2-7,TRBD2,once
CASSMGPPGTEAFF,TGTGCCAGCAGCATGGGACCCCCGGGGACTGAAGCTTTCTTT,TRBV21-1,TRBJ1-1,.,.
CASSETGREGNTEAFF,TGTGCCAGCAGTGAGACAGGGAGGGAGGGGAACACTGAAGCTTTCTTT,TRBV25-1,TRBJ1-1,TRBD1,.
CASSLYRPPNSPLHF,TGTGCCAGCAGCTTATACCGGCCACCTAATTCACCCCTCCACTTT,TRBV11-3,TRBJ1-6,.,.
CASSFDRMNTEAFF,TGTGCCAGCAGCTTCGACAGGATGAACACTGAAGCTTTCTTT,TRBV7-8,TRBJ1-1,.,.
CASRPDIHSNQPQHF,TGTGCCAGTAGACCGGACATACATAGCAATCAGCCCCAGCATTTT,TRBV19,TRBJ1-5,.,.
CASRLLAGGLGGELFF,TGTGCCAGCAGATTGCTAGCGGGAGGGCTTGGCGGGGAGCTGTTTTTT,TRBV7-8,TRBJ2-2,TRBD2,.
CASSSGTGGRTDTQYF,TGTGCCAGCAGCTCCGGAACGGGCGGGAGGACAGATACGCAGTATTTT,TRBV11-2,TRBJ2-3,TRBD2,.
CASSLERRGVLSGNTIYF,TGTGCCAGCAGCTTAGAGAGAAGGGGAGTCCTTTCTGGAAACACCATATATTTT,TRBV13,TRBJ1-3,.,.
CASSYVNGELFF,TGTGCCAGCAGCTACGTTAACGGGGAGCTGTTTTTT,TRBV7-3,TRBJ2-2,.,.
CAPPRLAGPGSTDTQYF,TGCGCCCCACCACGACTAGCGGGACCGGGGAGCACAGATACGCAGTATTTT,TRBV23-1,TRBJ2-3,TRBD2,.
CASSISGRIYNEQFF,TGTGCCAGCAGCATTAGCGGGAGAATCTACAATGAGCAGTTCTTC,TRBV7-9,TRBJ2-1,TRBD2,.
CASYGQANYGYTF,TGTGCCAGCTACGGACAGGCTAACTATGGCTACACCTTC,TRBV28,TRBJ1-2,TRBD1,once
CASSAGQGTYEQYF,TGTGCCAGCAGTGCAGGACAGGGAACCTACGAGCAGTACTTC,TRBV25-1,TRBJ2-7,TRBD1,.
CASEKPGQGTYGYTF,TGTGCCAGCGAGAAACCGGGACAGGGGACCTATGGCTACACCTTC,TRBV6-1,TRBJ1-2,TRBD1,few
CASSRTLELQPQHF,TGTGCCAGTAGTAGAACCCTGGAGTTGCAGCCCCAGCATTTT,TRBV19,TRBJ1-5,.,once
CASSESRGGGPQHF,TGCGCCAGCAGTGAGTCGAGGGGCGGGGGGCCCCAGCATTTT,TRBV10-2,TRBJ1-5,.,.
CASSQQGDRAGNTIYF,TGTGCCAGCTCACAGCAGGGAGACCGGGCTGGAAACACCATATATTTT,TRBV18,TRBJ1-3,.,.
CASSPAGGSYEQYF,TGTGCCAGCAGCCCCGCCGGGGGCTCCTACGAGCAGTACTTC,TRBV7-3,TRBJ2-7,.,.
CASSGLAGVSDTQYF,TGTGCCAGCTCCGGACTAGCGGGAGTATCAGATACGCAGTATTTT,TRBV18,TRBJ2-3,TRBD2,.
CASRGVPGELFF,TGTGCCAGCAGGGGCGTGCCCGGGGAGCTGTTTTTT,TRBV28,TRBJ2-2,.,.
CASSERTGGYTEAFF,TGTGCCAGCAGTGAACGGACAGGGGGCTACACTGAAGCTTTCTTT,TRBV6-1,TRBJ1-1,TRBD1,.
CAWSGGNEKLFF,TGTGCCTGGAGTGGAGGGAATGAAAAACTGTTTTTT,TRBV30,TRBJ1-4,.,.
CASSLVRLAGRETQYF,TGTGCCAGCAGTTTAGTAAGGCTAGCGGGTCGGGAGACCCAGTACTTC,TRBV2,TRBJ2-5,TRBD2,.
CASSPVGSGGTQYF,TGTGCCAGCTCACCGGTCGGCTCGGGGGGGACCCAGTACTTC,TRBV18,TRBJ2-5,TRBD2,.
CASSGWLQGANYGYTF,TGTGCCAGCAGCGGGTGGTTGCAGGGAGCTAACTATGGCTACACCTTC,TRBV2,TRBJ1-2,.,.
CASSGSLMNTEAFF,TGTGCCAGCAGTGGTTCGCTTATGAACACTGAAGCTTTCTTT,TRBV2,TRBJ1-1,.,few
CASSDGQGDTEAFF,TGTGCCAGCAGCGATGGACAGGGGGACACTGAAGCTTTCTTT,TRBV5-6,TRBJ1-1,TRBD1,.
CASSLYRTGIYSNQPQHF,TGTGCCAGCAGTTTATATAGGACAGGGATTTATAGCAATCAGCCCCAGCATTTT,TRBV28,TRBJ1-5,TRBD1,.
CASRYYRDGSYNEQFF,TGTGCCAGCAGATATTACCGGGACGGATCCTACAATGAGCAGTTCTTC,TRBV28,TRBJ2-1,.,.
CASTKPGEQYF,TGTGCCAGCACCAAACCGGGCGAGCAGTACTTC,TRBV6-4,TRBJ2-7,.,.
CASSPRDRDSYEQYF,TGCGCCAGCAGCCCCCGGGACAGGGACTCCTACGAGCAGTACTTC,TRBV5-1,TRBJ2-7,TRBD1,.
CASSLVRVRRTDTQYF,TGTGCCAGCAGCTTAGTGCGCGTCCGACGCACAGATACGCAGTATTTT,TRBV7-8,TRBJ2-3,.,.
CASRPPAGTNYGYTF,TGTGCCAGCAGACCCCCCGCAGGGACTAACTATGGCTACACCTTC,TRBV28,TRBJ1-2,.,once
CASVPGLAGGRYTGELFF,TGTGCCAGCGTGCCTGGACTAGCGGGAGGGAGGTACACCGGGGAGCTGTTTTTT,TRBV28,TRBJ2-2,TRBD2,.
CASSLGTRDYEQYF,TGTGCCAGCAGCTTGGGGACACGAGACTACGAGCAGTACTTC,TRBV7-8,TRBJ2-7,.,many
CASTPPGTPPTIYF,TGTGCCAGCACCCCACCCGGGACACCTCCCACCATATATTTT,TRBV28,TRBJ1-3,.,.
CASSHQGQPQHF,TGTGCCAGCAGTCATCAGGGGCAGCCCCAGCATTTT,TRBV6-6,TRBJ1-5,.,once
CASSRLGSNQETQYF,TGTGCCAGCTCTCGCCTGGGGTCCAACCAAGAGACCCAGTACTTC,TRBV18,TRBJ2-5,.,.
CASSLESLAYEQYF,TGTGCCAGCAGCTTAGAGTCCCTCGCCTACGAGCAGTACTTC,TRBV5-5,TRBJ2-7,.,.
CASSLSRERSDTQYF,TGTGCCAGCAGCTTATCGCGGGAGAGGAGCGATACGCAGTATTTT,TRBV7-8,TRBJ2-3,TRBD2,.
CASSRTGGTDTQYF,TGTGCCAGCAGCCGGACAGGGGGCACAGATACGCAGTATTTT,TRBV11-2,TRBJ2-3,TRBD1,.
CASSRIHRGLNPNTEAFF,TGTGCCAGCAGCCGCATACACAGGGGCCTGAACCCGAACACTGAAGCTTTCTTT,TRBV14,TRBJ1-1,TRBD1,once
CAWSVPGGAYNEQFF,TGTGCCTGGAGTGTACCGGGCGGAGCCTACAATGAGCAGTTCTTC,TRBV30,TRBJ2-1,.,.
CASRENSHQPQHF,TGTGCCAGCAGAGAAAACAGCCATCAGCCCCAGCATTTT,TRBV2,TRBJ1-5,.,.
CASSPPVEETQYF,TGTGCCAGCTCACCACCGGTCGAAGAGACCCAGTACTTC,TRBV18,TRBJ2-5,.,.
CSVGGPAKIANTGELFF,TGCAGCGTTGGGGGCCCGGCCAAGATAGCGAACACCGGGGAGCTGTTTTTT,TRBV29-1,TRBJ2-2,.,.
CASSSRGSPYF,TGTGCCAGCAGCTCGAGAGGTAGTCCGTATTTT,TRBV7-8,TRBJ2-3,.,.
CATSRDKGNTGELFF,TGTGCCACCAGCAGAGATAAAGGGAACACCGGGGAGCTGTTTTTT,TRBV15,TRBJ2-2,.,.
CASSAQGTTEAFF,TGTGCCAGCAGCGCCCAAGGGACCACTGAAGCTTTCTTT,TRBV6-4,TRBJ1-1,.,.
CASRRATSGEQFF,TGTGCCAGCCGCCGGGCGACATCGGGCGAGCAGTTCTTC,TRBV28,TRBJ2-1,.,.